This T cell receptor beta chain was recorded in a study of blood T cell repertoires in COVID-19. Whole-study context: Samples taken during acute and convalescent COVID-19 were collected in the United States, Italy and Spain. Sample material is recorded as cDNA or gDNA derived from T cells, B-cell-depleted T cells, or PBMCs.

Germline V CDR1 and CDR2: MGHRA, YSYEKL. The CDR3 sequence is 13 residues long. Trimming took 4 bases from V and 4 from J; bases not matched to a gene: 3. Study processing details: Estimated nucleated cell counts came from reference gene primer amplification. Only in-frame clones appear in the TCRdb table, and some are missing; sequencing was by immunoSEQ multiplex PCR. The V and J calls and clone size were taken over from that table, and D and trimming were inferred from the DNA. The sample includes some 120,000 clones, about 80% of them seen just once. The chain combines TRBV4-1 with TRBJ1-2; 7 bases agree with TRBD1. The sequencing input was peripheral blood. This receptor was identified in a woman aged 50 to 65 with acute or convalescent COVID-19. The CDR3 sequence: CASSPGQVYGYTF. Written as DNA, the CDR3 is TGCGCCAGCAGCCCCGGACAGGTCTATGGCTACACCTTC.